Sequencing of this T cell receptor (beta chain) was carried out in a study of cytomegalovirus exposure and HLA in healthy donors. Study-wide results and caveats: Several of the most significant clusters were apparently associated with common viral pathogens in a later analysis. Of the V segments, some could not be distinguished, including TRBV6-2 and TRBV6-3, and were excluded.

PCR used 60 Vbeta primers and 13 Jbeta primers. The protocol was immunoSEQ multiplex PCR, while the TCRdb copy is restricted to in-frame clones and leaves out a portion. The sample holds 150,000 to 200,000 clones, about two thirds seen once. Trimming took 5 bases from V and 5 from J; bases not matched to a gene: 5. CDR1 is MNHNY, CDR2 SVGAGI, per germline (reference sequence). CDR3 length: 14 amino acids. About this clone: The antigen remains unidentified.

The sequence was obtained from a human donor in good health. The V call is TRBV6-6, the J call TRBJ1-2, with 10 bases aligning to TRBD1. Sequenced material: PBMCs. The CDR3 region is CASSPGTGVYGYTF. DNA for the CDR3: TGTGCCAGCAGTCCCGGGACAGGGGTTTATGGCTACACCTTC.